The clone carrying this TCR beta chain occurred a few times. The antigen remains undetermined. Germline trimming cut 8 bases from V and 2 bases from J; bases unmatched to any gene: 5. Germline lookup yields CDR1 DFQATT and CDR2 SNEGSKA (reference sequence). The CDR3 has 12 amino acids. The sample belongs to a study of blood T cells in healthy people across ages. Study conclusions and caveats: Diversity was higher, and naive CD4+ cells more numerous, in long-lived donors than in aged donors.

The authors ran a second PCR of about 7 to 11 cycles using a sample-barcoded 5' primer and a J-beta primer mix. All samples gave at least 3 million CDR3-containing paired-end reads. TCRdb fed the 5' RACE reads into MiXCR, producing one record per CDR3 protein. The table has 800,000 to 950,000 distinct CDR3 sequences, almost 30% seen once. The donors, aged about 6 to 90, were healthy Caucasians from Russia. These data are also associated with another study on T cells of mothers and their children.

The V call is TRBV20-1, the J call TRBJ1-1; TRBD1 matches 7 bases. The TCR was taken from a woman in her thirties or forties in good health. The specimen sequenced was blood. The CDR3 region is CSTTGINTEAFF. The DNA for the CDR3 is TGCAGTACGACAGGGATAAACACTGAAGCTTTCTTT.